A single sample gave rise to the 19 T cell receptor beta chains below, sequenced in a study of post-analysis software for immune sequencing data. General observations from the study: In patients, about 5 TRBV segments were more frequent than in controls, with TRBV5-6, TRBV5-1 and TRBV20-1 among them.

Which antigens these TCRs recognize remains unknown. Included in the TCR beta cDNA libraries were unique molecular identifiers. MiXCR was run by TCRdb on the PCR reads, yielding one entry per CDR3 protein. The sample holds fewer than 850,000 distinct CDR3 sequences, roughly 29% seen once. Sequencing was done on a sample of blood. The receptors derive from a girl aged 5-17 years with multiple sclerosis.

This clonotype was found a few times. This chain links TRBV29-1 with TRBJ2-3; D may be TRBD2 (5 bases). In germline, CDR1 is SQVTM, CDR2 ANQGSEA. Trimming removed 8 bases from V and 6 bases from J, with 12 bases in between. The CDR3 has 11 residues. The chain's CDR3 is CSPRAGDTQYF. CDR3 in DNA: TGCAGCCCGAGGGCCGGCGATACGCAGTATTTT.

Written as DNA, the CDR3 is TGTGCCAGCAGCTTAGTTGGAGACTTATATCGTCGCCGTGAGCAGTTCTTC. Its translation is CASSLVGDLYRRREQFF. This sequence joins TRBV7-9 and TRBJ2-1; D unresolved. V lost 1 base and J 9 bases, leaving 22 bases between the germline ends. The CDR3 totals 17 residues. Germline CDR1 reads SEHNR; CDR2 reads FQNEAQ (reference sequence).

The CDR3 spells CSAKPTGLTEAFF. The CDR3 DNA reads as TGCAGTGCCAAACCGACAGGTTTGACTGAAGCTTTCTTT. This chain joins TRBV20-1 and TRBJ1-1; perhaps TRBD1 as D (6 bases). Germline CDR1 DFQATT, CDR2 SNEGSKA (reference sequence). The V and J ends lost 6 bases and 5 bases respectively, with 16 bases between them. The CDR3 runs 13 residues.

This chain links TRBV10-2 with TRBJ2-4; 12 bases are shared with TRBD1. Germline assignment: CDR1 WSHSY and CDR2 SAAADI. The CDR3 consists of 15 residues. The V segment lost 6 bases and the J segment 13 bases; nucleotides outside the gene matches: 13. The CDR3 bases are TGCGCCAGCAGGGGACAGGGGGCATTGTCCTACGGGCAGTACTTC. Amino acids: CASRGQGALSYGQYF.

There are many counts of this clonotype. The chain combines TRBV29-1 with TRBJ2-3; no definite D call. The CDR3 has 12 residues. V lost 0 bases to trimming and J lost 5 bases, with 6 bases between them. Germline V gene sequence: CDR1 SQVTM, CDR2 ANQGSEA. CDR3 region: CSVEDPGDTQYF. The CDR3 region has the DNA TGCAGCGTTGAAGATCCCGGAGATACGCAGTATTTT.

This chain uses TRBV20-1 with TRBJ1-6; 7 bases map to TRBD1. The CDR3 runs 14 residues. Trimming at V came to 6 bases and at J to 8 bases, leaving 10 bases not matched to a gene. From germline, CDR1 is DFQATT and CDR2 SNEGSKA (reference sequence). The CDR3 coding sequence is TGCAGTGCCACGATACAGGGGATCGATTCACCCCTCCACTTT. Amino acid sequence: CSATIQGIDSPLHF.

A few counts support this clonotype. The gene calls are TRBV28 and TRBJ1-4; no clear D. In germline, CDR1 is MDHEN, CDR2 SYDVKM. The CDR3 spans 13 residues. The germline V and J ends were trimmed by 7 bases and 8 bases, with 14 bases remaining between them. The CDR3 bases are TGTGCCAGCATCCCCCGCATCGGGGAAAAACTGTTTTTT. This translates into CASIPRIGEKLFF.

V is TRBV25-1 and J is TRBJ2-2; TRBD1 is a possible D gene (5 bases). The CDR3 sequence is 16 residues long. Germline CDR1 is MGHDK and CDR2 is SYGVNS. Trimming shortened V by 6 bases and J by 4 bases, and 18 bases separated the two germline ends. The CDR3 reads CASRTWGSSGTGELFF. CDR3 DNA sequence: TGTGCCAGCAGAACCTGGGGCTCCTCGGGCACCGGGGAGCTGTTTTTT.

This clonotype has just one count. The gene calls are TRBV7-2 and TRBJ2-4; 10 bases line up with TRBD2. The CDR3 is 15 residues long. The germline CDR1 and CDR2 sequences are SGHTA and FQGNSA. V lost 0 bases to trimming and J lost 4 bases; unmatched junction nucleotides: 0. CDR3: CASSLASGGKNIQYF. In DNA, the CDR3 is TGTGCCAGCAGCTTAGCTAGCGGGGGGAAAAACATTCAGTACTTC.

The sample holds a few counts of this clonotype. The chain is built from TRBV4-1 and TRBJ2-5; tentatively, D is TRBD1 or TRBD2 (5 bases each). Germline V gives CDR1 MGHRA, CDR2 YSYEKL. CDR3 length: 16 residues. The V end lost 1 base, the J end lost 4 bases, and 16 bases lay between the germline ends. The CDR3 loop reads CASSQVASKGLETQYF. In DNA form, the CDR3 reads TGCGCCAGCAGCCAAGTGGCTAGCAAGGGGTTAGAGACCCAGTACTTC.

The chain employs TRBV6-4 and TRBJ2-6; D is undetermined. Deletions cut 0 bases from V and 0 bases from J, with 3 bases between. Germline CDR1 and CDR2: MRHNA and SNTAGT. The CDR3 is 15 amino acids. DNA of the CDR3: TGTGCCAGCAGTGACTCAAACTCTGGGGCCAACGTCCTGACTTTC. As protein: CASSDSNSGANVLTF.

This clonotype was observed a handful of times. V and J are TRBV2 and TRBJ2-3; 9 positions match TRBD2. Germline lookup yields CDR1 SNHLY and CDR2 FYNNEI. Trimming took 8 bases from V and 1 from J; bases not matched to a gene: 4. The CDR3 is 14 amino acids. CDR3 DNA sequence: TGTGCCAGCGGGGTAGCGGGGGGCACAGATACGCAGTATTTT. Residues: CASGVAGGTDTQYF.

The chain couples TRBV29-1 to TRBJ2-7; unclear D gene. Germline-derived CDR1 and CDR2 are SQVTM and ANQGSEA. The CDR3 is 11 amino acids. V was trimmed by 3 bases and J by 4 bases, leaving 7 bases between them. Here the CDR3 DNA reads TGCAGCGTTGAGGAGAAATACGAGCAGTACTTC. It codes for CSVEEKYEQYF.

V usage is TRBV18 and J usage is TRBJ2-5, with 8 bases lining up with TRBD1. Germline V gives CDR1 KGHSH, CDR2 LQKENI. Unmatched junction bases numbered 8, after V lost 1 base and J lost 4 bases. The CDR3 consists of 16 residues. The DNA of the CDR3 is TGTGCCAGCTCACCACTCGCGACAGGGGTTGGAGAGACCCAGTACTTC. It is translated as CASSPLATGVGETQYF.

A few counts support this clonotype. The chain recombines TRBV9 with TRBJ1-1, with D uncertain. The CDR3 spans 16 residues. Germline V gene sequence: CDR1 SGDLS, CDR2 YYNGEE. The V end was cut by 0 bases, the J end by 1 base, with 13 bases between. The CDR3 sequence is CASSVDVRLQNTEAFF. The CDR3 DNA reads TGTGCCAGCAGCGTAGACGTGCGGCTCCAGAACACTGAAGCTTTCTTT.

This clonotype came up many times. The chain carries TRBV7-6 and TRBJ2-7, with 13 bases that match TRBD2. V shed 6 bases and J 3 bases; nucleotides not matched to a gene: 2. Germline lookup yields CDR1 SGHVS and CDR2 FNYEAQ. This CDR3 has 14 amino acids. CDR3 nucleotide sequence: TGTGCCAGCAGGCGGACTAGCGGGAGCTACGAGCAGTACTTC. Translation gives CASRRTSGSYEQYF.

The chain has TRBV28 and TRBJ2-1, with D uncertain. The CDR3 loop spans 11 amino acids. Per germline, CDR1 MDHEN and CDR2 SYDVKM. The germline V and J ends were trimmed by 7 bases and 10 bases, with 11 bases remaining between them. CDR3 in amino acids: CASTPGREQFF. For the CDR3, the DNA is TGTGCCAGCACCCCCGGACGGGAGCAGTTCTTC. Filled out from reference TRBV28 and TRBJ2-1, the complete variable domain reads DVKVTQSSRYLVKRTGEKVFLECVQDMDHENMFWYRQDPGLGLRLIYFSYDVKMKEKGDIPEGYSVSREKKERFSLILESASTNQTSMYLCASTPGREQFFGPGTRLTVL.

This clonotype showed up just a few times. The chain employs TRBV27 and TRBJ2-1, with 10 bases that match TRBD2. V lost 3 bases to trimming and J lost 4 bases; unmatched junction nucleotides: 6. The CDR3 is 16 residues long. The V gene's germline CDR1 is MNHEY and CDR2 SMNVEV (reference sequence). CDR3: CASSLGPSGGYNEQFF. The CDR3 DNA sequence: TGTGCCAGCAGTTTGGGCCCTAGCGGGGGTTACAATGAGCAGTTCTTC.

CDR3 protein: CASSFQDNYGYTF. In DNA, the CDR3 is TGCGCCAGCAGCTTTCAGGACAACTATGGCTACACCTTC. The chain carries TRBV5-1 and TRBJ1-2, with D hard to call. The CDR3 runs to 13 residues. V lost 2 bases and J 2 bases, leaving 7 bases between the germline ends. Looked up from germline, CDR1 is SGHRS and CDR2 is YFSETQ. Based on the CDR3 plus reference TRBV5-1 and TRBJ1-2, the full variable domain is KAGVTQTPRYLIKTRGQQVTLSCSPISGHRSVSWYQQTPGQGLQFLFEYFSETQRNKGNFPGRFSGRQFSNSRSEMNVSTLELGDSALYLCASSFQDNYGYTFGSGTRLTVV.